This T cell receptor beta chain was obtained from a study of CD8+ T cells in alopecia areata. On the study more broadly: Treated patients took oral tofacitinib at 5 to 10 mg twice daily. Tofacitinib was given for 6 to 18 months, then stopped for 6 months.

V lost 6 bases and J lost 0; bases outside the gene matches: 6. The CDR3 is 15 residues long. Per the germline V gene, CDR1 is SEHNR and CDR2 is FQNEAQ (reference sequence). Reverse transcription of extracted RNA yielded cDNA, which provided the sequencing template. TCRdb keeps only in-frame clones here, not all; method: immunoSEQ multiplex PCR. The table has 150,000 or so clones, approximately 70% seen once; the top ten hold about an eighth. Study findings and constraints: Alphabeta T cells residing in normal skin are also sequenced in scalp samples.

With regard to this clone: Its antigen is not known.

Sequenced here: CD8+ T cells sorted from blood, sampled at week 0. This receptor was identified in a human donor with alopecia areata. V is TRBV7-9 and J is TRBJ2-3; 7 bases agree with TRBD1. The CDR3 sequence: CASRLQGISTDTQYF. CDR3 sequence (DNA): TGTGCCAGCAGGCTACAGGGGATAAGCACAGATACGCAGTATTTT.